The 31 T cell receptor beta chains in this list originate from one sample, sequenced in a study of blood T cell repertoires in COVID-19. Repertoires were generated with immunoSEQ multiplex PCR, while TCRdb's copy carries only in-frame clones and drops some. The sample yields a few hundred thousand clones, about 89% seen once. The sample taken for sequencing was peripheral blood. The receptors shown here come from a woman aged 50 to 60 with acute or convalescent COVID-19.

This chain joins TRBV18 and TRBJ1-4; TRBD1 aligns across 8 bases. With V trimmed by 8 bases and J by 0 bases, 5 bases remained unmatched. This CDR3 comprises 15 residues. Germline loops: CDR1 KGHSH, CDR2 LQKENI. CDR3 sequence (DNA): TGTGCCAGCAGGACAGGGTTGGCAACTAATGAAAAACTGTTTTTT. Amino acids: CASRTGLATNEKLFF.

The gene calls are TRBV6-2 or TRBV6-3 and TRBJ2-4, with 10 bases matching TRBD1. V lost 2 bases and J lost 7; bases outside the gene matches: 8. CDR3 length: 16 amino acids. Germline loops: CDR1 MNHEY, CDR2 SVGEGT. DNA for the CDR3: TGTGCCAGCAGTTACGCCGGGACAGGGGTTTGGAACATTCAGTACTTC. Its translation is CASSYAGTGVWNIQYF.

V gene TRBV18 combines with J gene TRBJ1-4; 11 bases are a match to TRBD1. The CDR3 has 15 residues. Germline CDR1 reads KGHSH; CDR2 reads LQKENI. Germline trimming cut 4 bases from V and 7 bases from J; bases unmatched to any gene: 5. CDR3 in DNA: TGTGCCAGCTCACTCCGGACAGGGGGCCCTGAAAAACTGTTTTTT. As protein: CASSLRTGGPEKLFF.

To note about this clone: This sample includes further DNA sequences coding for the same CDR3. This sequence joins TRBV9 and TRBJ1-1; no firm D call. The CDR3 loop spans 15 amino acids. CDR1 is SGDLS and CDR2 is YYNGEE in the germline V gene. The V gene lost 0 bases and the J gene lost 1 base, with 10 bases spanning the gap. Here the CDR3 reads CASSVAPGWNTEAFF. The CDR3 DNA follows: TGTGCCAGCAGCGTAGCTCCGGGGTGGAACACTGAAGCTTTCTTT.

The V and J genes are TRBV27 and TRBJ1-1; no clear D. Trimming pared 5 bases from V and 2 bases from J, leaving 9 bases between. This CDR3 is 13 amino acids long. CDR1 and CDR2 (germline): MNHEY, SMNVEV (reference sequence). This CDR3 reads CASSVGLNTEAFF. The CDR3 DNA is TGTGCCAGCAGTGTGGGCCTCAACACTGAAGCTTTCTTT.

The rearrangement uses TRBV7-5 and TRBJ2-1; TRBD2 is the table's D call and was not checked against the DNA. TRBV7-5 is a pseudogene locus. This CDR3 comprises 10 residues. CDR3 in DNA: TGTGTCAGCCTCACGGATGAGCAGTTCTTC. Residues: CVSLTDEQFF.

The CDR3 reads CASSPGTVNDEQYF. The CDR3 region has the DNA TGTGCCAGCTCACCAGGGACAGTTAACGACGAGCAGTACTTC. The J gene is TRBJ2-7, the V gene TRBV18, with 7 bases aligning to TRBD1. Trimming cost V 2 bases and J 5 bases; bases outside gene matches: 6. Germline loops: CDR1 KGHSH, CDR2 LQKENI. CDR3 length equals 14 residues. The full variable domain, its missing parts supplied by reference TRBV18 and TRBJ2-7, is NAGVMQNPRHLVRRRGQEARLRCSPMKGHSHVYWYRQLPEEGLKFMVYLQKENIIDESGMPKERFSAEFPKEGPSILRIQQVVRGDSAAYFCASSPGTVNDEQYFGPGTRLTVT.

This clone was seen just once. J is TRBJ1-5 and V is TRBV28; 7 bases map to TRBD1. Trimming cost V 8 bases and J 0 bases; bases outside gene matches: 7. There are 15 residues in the CDR3. The germline CDR1 and CDR2 sequences are MDHEN and SYDVKM. For the CDR3, the DNA is TGTGCCAGCGGACAGGATCTTTATAGCAATCAGCCCCAGCATTTT. The encoded protein is CASGQDLYSNQPQHF.

The chain employs TRBV5-1 and TRBJ2-7; 8 nucleotides agree with TRBD1. This CDR3 contains 15 residues. Germline V lookup: CDR1 SGHRS, CDR2 YFSETQ. The J segment lost 2 bases and the V segment lost 0 bases, leaving 4 bases of the junction unmatched. The CDR3 spells CASSLDAQGAYEQYF. In DNA form, the CDR3 reads TGCGCCAGCAGCTTGGACGCACAGGGGGCCTACGAGCAGTACTTC.

The chain uses TRBV6-5 and TRBJ2-7; TRBD2 matches 9 bases. This CDR3 contains 13 residues. V lost 6 bases and J lost 5; bases outside the gene matches: 5. Germline CDR1 MNHEY, CDR2 SVGAGI. In nucleotides, the CDR3 is TGTGCCAGCAGAAGCCTAGCGGGGAACGAGCAGTACTTC. Translation gives CASRSLAGNEQYF.

This clone was detected once. The chain uses TRBV28 and TRBJ2-7, with a weak D call TRBD1 (6 bases). The CDR3 extends over 16 amino acids. The V and J ends lost 5 bases and 3 bases respectively, with 20 bases between them. Germline V CDR1 and CDR2: MDHEN, SYDVKM. Here the CDR3 DNA reads TGTGCCAGCAGTGCGGCTTGGGGGCCGATTGGCTACGAGCAGTACTTC. It codes for CASSAAWGPIGYEQYF.

This chain connects TRBV6-5 to TRBJ1-1, with a possible D match to TRBD1 (5 bases). Trimming shortened V by 5 bases and J by 0 bases, and 10 bases separated the two germline ends. The CDR3 is 14 residues long. Germline V gives CDR1 MNHEY, CDR2 SVGAGI. The CDR3 reads CASSNTGVNTEAFF. CDR3 coding DNA: TGTGCCAGCAGTAATACAGGAGTGAACACTGAAGCTTTCTTT.

J is TRBJ2-7 and V is TRBV27, with TRBD2 matching 8 bases. The V gene end was trimmed by 4 bases and the J gene end by 6 bases; junction bases not matched to a gene: 2. From germline, CDR1 is MNHEY and CDR2 SMNVEV (reference sequence). The CDR3 has 12 amino acids. CDR3 residues: CASSSGLAEQYF. DNA for the CDR3: TGTGCCAGCAGTTCAGGACTAGCCGAGCAGTACTTC.

The V and J genes are TRBV28 and TRBJ1-2, with 7 bases fitting TRBD1. Germline values: CDR1 MDHEN, CDR2 SYDVKM. There are 15 residues in the CDR3. V lost 5 bases to trimming and J lost 4 bases; unmatched junction nucleotides: 10. The CDR3 DNA sequence: TGTGCCAGCAGTACCCGACAGGGTCGGCTCTATGGCTACACCTTC. Its translation is CASSTRQGRLYGYTF.

The chain couples TRBV27 to TRBJ2-1, with 11 bases that match TRBD2. There are 18 residues in the CDR3. Per the germline V gene, CDR1 is MNHEY and CDR2 is SMNVEV (reference sequence). Trimming at V came to 4 bases and at J to 3 bases, leaving 11 bases not matched to a gene. The CDR3 is CASSSPVAGGGYYNEQFF. The CDR3 DNA reads TGTGCCAGCAGTTCTCCCGTAGCGGGAGGGGGGTACTACAATGAGCAGTTCTTC.

The rearrangement joins TRBV6-6 to TRBJ1-1, with TRBD1 identical over 8 bases. Looked up from germline, CDR1 is MNHNY and CDR2 is SVGAGI (reference sequence). V lost 3 bases and J lost 4; bases outside the gene matches: 7. CDR3 length equals 15 residues. The CDR3 sequence: CASSYSGGSGTEAFF. The CDR3 nucleotides read TGTGCCAGCAGTTATTCAGGGGGCTCGGGCACTGAAGCTTTCTTT.

The chain recombines TRBV7-2 with TRBJ2-5, with TRBD1 identical over 10 bases. CDR3 length: 15 amino acids. J lost 5 bases, V lost 0 bases, and 3 bases had no gene match. Germline CDR1 and CDR2: SGHTA and FQGNSA. CDR3 bases: TGTGCCAGCAGCTTAGCGGGACAGGGGAGCGAGACCCAGTACTTC. Its translation: CASSLAGQGSETQYF.

This clone was counted only a few times. The V call is TRBV2, the J call TRBJ1-6, with no clear D. The V and J ends lost 3 bases and 3 bases respectively, with 9 bases between them. The CDR3 runs 15 residues. Germline loops: CDR1 SNHLY, CDR2 FYNNEI. CDR3 nucleotides: TGTGCCAGCAGTGACGAGGCTTTCTATAATTCACCCCTCCACTTT. Its protein is CASSDEAFYNSPLHF.

The chain has TRBV10-2 and TRBJ2-1; TRBD2 aligns across 8 bases. Germline CDR1 is WSHSY and CDR2 is SAAADI. J gave up 2 bases and V 6 bases, and 3 bases lay outside the gene matches. There are 14 residues in the CDR3. CDR3 region: CASRASGPYNEQFF. CDR3 DNA: TGCGCCAGCAGGGCTAGCGGGCCCTACAATGAGCAGTTCTTC.

The V gene is TRBV10-3, the J gene TRBJ1-4; D remains ambiguous. Germline V CDR1 and CDR2: ENHRY, SYGVKD. The V gene lost 2 bases and the J gene lost 0 bases, with 10 bases spanning the gap. The CDR3 totals 16 residues. For the CDR3, the DNA is TGTGCCATCAGTGAGGAGGGAATGACAACTAATGAAAAACTGTTTTTT. This sequence encodes CAISEEGMTTNEKLFF.

The chain combines TRBV6-2 or TRBV6-3 with TRBJ2-7; 7 positions agree with TRBD2. This CDR3 region has 16 residues. Losses at the gene ends were 3 bases for V and 3 bases for J; bases not matched to a gene: 11. CDR1 is MNHEY and CDR2 is SVGEGT in the germline V gene. The CDR3 loop reads CASSYEEGLPIYEQYF. In DNA, the CDR3 is TGTGCCAGCAGTTATGAAGAGGGACTACCTATCTACGAGCAGTACTTC.

The chain links TRBV24-1 to TRBJ2-5; 9 positions match TRBD2. CDR3 length equals 18 residues. V gave up 4 bases and J gave up 5 bases; unmatched junction bases: 16. Germline loops: CDR1 KGHDR, CDR2 SFDVKD. CDR3 sequence: CATSDPGDSGSPAETQYF. The CDR3, as DNA: TGTGCCACCAGTGACCCGGGAGATAGCGGGAGTCCTGCGGAGACCCAGTACTTC.

The chain couples TRBV7-2 to TRBJ2-5; D is undetermined. The V end lost 0 bases, the J end lost 1 base, and 3 bases lay between the germline ends. Per the germline V gene, CDR1 is SGHTA and CDR2 is FQGNSA. The CDR3 runs to 13 residues. The CDR3: CASSLAAQETQYF. The CDR3 DNA reads TGTGCCAGCAGCTTAGCGGCCCAAGAGACCCAGTACTTC. Together with reference TRBV7-2 and TRBJ2-5, the CDR3 gives the full variable domain: GAGVSQSPSNKVTEKGKDVELRCDPISGHTALYWYRQSLGQGLEFLIYFQGNSAPDKSGLPSDRFSAERTGGSVSTLTIQRTQQEDSAVYLCASSLAAQETQYFGPGTRLLVL.

The chain joins TRBV30 to TRBJ2-7; D might be TRBD1 (5 bases). The ends were cut back, 0 bases at V and 2 bases at J, with 11 bases in the middle. This CDR3 comprises 14 residues. Germline CDR1 is GTSNPN and CDR2 is SVGIG (reference sequence). CDR3 in amino acids: CAWSVGGAPYEQYF. Written as DNA, the CDR3 is TGTGCCTGGAGTGTGGGTGGGGCTCCCTACGAGCAGTACTTC.

This chain uses TRBV3-1 (or the pseudogene TRBV3-2) with TRBJ2-1; 8 bases are shared with TRBD2. The CDR3 is 15 residues long. The V gene's germline CDR1 is LGHDT and CDR2 YNNKEL (reference sequence). The V gene end was trimmed by 5 bases and the J gene end by 0 bases; junction bases not matched to a gene: 3. CDR3 in amino acids: CASSGTRGSYNEQFF. The CDR3 DNA sequence: TGTGCCAGCAGCGGGACTAGAGGCTCCTACAATGAGCAGTTCTTC.

The rearrangement links TRBV27 to TRBJ1-1, with a possible D match to TRBD1 (5 bases). V dropped 5 bases and J dropped 1 base, with 17 bases sitting between them. CDR1 and CDR2 from the germline V gene are MNHEY and SMNVEV (reference sequence). This CDR3 contains 16 residues. The CDR3 DNA is TGTGCCAGCAGTCCCCTGTCGGTAGGGGCGAACACTGAAGCTTTCTTT. Translated, it gives CASSPLSVGANTEAFF.

This clone came up once. This chain joins TRBV27 and TRBJ1-5; D ambiguous. The length of the CDR3 is 16 residues. Per germline, CDR1 MNHEY and CDR2 SMNVEV (reference sequence). Between the trimmed V and J ends, which lost 5 bases and 0 bases, there was a span of 14 bases. CDR3 amino acids: CASSMKQIYSNQPQHF. CDR3 DNA: TGTGCCAGCAGTATGAAACAGATTTATAGCAATCAGCCCCAGCATTTT.

The rearrangement joins TRBV6-6 to TRBJ2-7, with 8 bases identical to TRBD2. Germline V gene sequence: CDR1 MNHNY, CDR2 SVGAGI (reference sequence). The CDR3 totals 14 residues. After removal of 6 bases from V and 0 bases from J, the junction contained 4 bases not matched to a gene. CDR3 nucleotides: TGTGCCAGCAGGCCGAGCGGGAGCTCCTACGAGCAGTACTTC. It codes for CASRPSGSSYEQYF.

The chain couples TRBV4-2 to TRBJ2-2, with no clear D. Per germline, CDR1 LGHNA and CDR2 YNFKEQ. Trimming took 3 bases from V and 0 from J, leaving 23 bases between them. The CDR3 covers 20 residues. The CDR3 here is CASSHPPFRNSLSNTGELFF. DNA of the CDR3: TGTGCCAGCAGCCACCCACCATTCAGGAACTCCCTCTCGAACACCGGGGAGCTGTTTTTT.

The rearrangement uses TRBV28 and TRBJ1-1, with TRBD1 as a possible D gene (5 bases). Trimming left V 5 bases short and J 0 bases short, with 13 bases between. The germline gives CDR1 MDHEN, CDR2 SYDVKM. The CDR3 spans 15 residues. The CDR3 nucleotides read TGTGCCAGCAGTGGGCATGGGGCCGTGAACACTGAAGCTTTCTTT. This translates into CASSGHGAVNTEAFF.

This clone appeared a single time. This chain links TRBV30 with TRBJ1-3; D unclear. V was clipped by 3 bases and J by 5 bases, with 11 bases between them. Germline-derived CDR1 and CDR2 are GTSNPN and SVGIG (reference sequence). The CDR3 runs to 13 residues. CDR3 region: CAWSRSGRNTIYF. CDR3 nucleotide sequence: TGTGCCTGGAGCAGGTCGGGGAGAAACACCATATATTTT.